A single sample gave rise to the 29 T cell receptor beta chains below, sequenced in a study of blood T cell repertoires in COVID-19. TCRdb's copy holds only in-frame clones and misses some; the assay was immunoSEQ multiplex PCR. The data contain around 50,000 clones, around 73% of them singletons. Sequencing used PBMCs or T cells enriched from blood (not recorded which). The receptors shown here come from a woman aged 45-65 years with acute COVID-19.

In nucleotides, the CDR3 is TGTGCCAGCAGCCAATTGGGAGATCAGCCCCAGCATTTT. Protein sequence: CASSQLGDQPQHF. V usage is TRBV3-1 (or the pseudogene TRBV3-2) and J usage is TRBJ1-5; D is unclear. V lost 2 bases, J lost 5 bases, and 7 bases lay in between. CDR1 is LGHDT and CDR2 is YNNKEL in the germline V gene (reference sequence). This CDR3 contains 13 residues.

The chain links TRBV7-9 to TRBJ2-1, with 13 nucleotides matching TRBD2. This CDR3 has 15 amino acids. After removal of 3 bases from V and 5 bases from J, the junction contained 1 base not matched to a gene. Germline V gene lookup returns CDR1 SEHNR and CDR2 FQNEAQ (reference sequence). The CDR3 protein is CASSFTSGGDNEQFF. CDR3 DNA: TGTGCCAGCAGCTTCACTAGCGGGGGGGACAATGAGCAGTTCTTC. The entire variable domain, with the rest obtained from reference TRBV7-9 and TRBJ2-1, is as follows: DTGVSQNPRHKITKRGQNVTFRCDPISEHNRLYWYRQTLGQGPEFLTYFQNEAQLEKSRLLSDRFSAERPKGSFSTLEIQRTEQGDSAMYLCASSFTSGGDNEQFFGPGTRLTVL.

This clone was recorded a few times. In DNA form, the CDR3 reads TGCGCCAGCAGCCTGATCGGTTTACAGGATAGCTCTGGGGCCAACGTCCTGACTTTC. Protein: CASSLIGLQDSSGANVLTF. The chain joins TRBV4-1 to TRBJ2-6; a weak D match, TRBD1 (5 bases). The CDR3 loop spans 19 amino acids. CDR1 and CDR2 from the germline V gene are MGHRA and YSYEKL. The ends were cut back, 4 bases at V and 0 bases at J, with 19 bases in the middle.

DNA for the CDR3: TGTGCCAGCAGCAGCACCAGCGGGGGGGCCCTGGAGACCCAGTACTTC. Residues: CASSSTSGGALETQYF. The chain links TRBV7-9 to TRBJ2-5; TRBD2 matches 10 bases. V was clipped by 5 bases and J by 5 bases; unmatched bases: 11. CDR3 length: 16 amino acids. The germline V gene has CDR1 SEHNR and CDR2 FQNEAQ (reference sequence).

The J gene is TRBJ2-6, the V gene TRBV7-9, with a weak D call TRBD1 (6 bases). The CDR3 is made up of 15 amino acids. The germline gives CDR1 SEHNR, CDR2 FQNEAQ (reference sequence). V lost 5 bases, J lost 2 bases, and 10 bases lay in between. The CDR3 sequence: CASSLQGTGANVLTF. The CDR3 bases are TGTGCCAGCAGCCTACAGGGAACTGGGGCCAACGTCCTGACTTTC.

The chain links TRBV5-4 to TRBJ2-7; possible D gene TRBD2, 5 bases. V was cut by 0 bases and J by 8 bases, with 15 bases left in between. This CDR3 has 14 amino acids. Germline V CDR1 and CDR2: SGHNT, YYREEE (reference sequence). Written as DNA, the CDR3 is TGTGCCAGCAGCTTGGTTGAGGGAAACTCGCAGCAGTACTTC. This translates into CASSLVEGNSQQYF.

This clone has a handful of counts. The CDR3 DNA sequence: TGTGCCATCAGTCCGGGACAGGTGACCTATGGCTACACCTTC. As protein: CAISPGQVTYGYTF. The gene calls are TRBV10-3 and TRBJ1-2; 8 nucleotides agree with TRBD1. Looked up from germline, CDR1 is ENHRY and CDR2 is SYGVKD. CDR3 length equals 14 residues. Trimming cost V 5 bases and J 4 bases; bases outside gene matches: 6.

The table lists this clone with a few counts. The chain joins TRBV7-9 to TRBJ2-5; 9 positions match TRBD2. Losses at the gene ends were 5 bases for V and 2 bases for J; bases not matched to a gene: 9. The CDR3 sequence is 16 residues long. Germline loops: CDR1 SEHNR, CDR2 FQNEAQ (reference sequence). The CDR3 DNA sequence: TGTGCCAGCAGCCCCCCGGGACTAGCCTTACAAGAGACCCAGTACTTC. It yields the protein CASSPPGLALQETQYF.

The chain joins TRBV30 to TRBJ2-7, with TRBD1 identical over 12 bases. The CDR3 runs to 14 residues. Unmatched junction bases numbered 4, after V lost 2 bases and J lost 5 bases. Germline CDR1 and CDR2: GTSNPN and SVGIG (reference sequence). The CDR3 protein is CAWSPGTGGHEQYF. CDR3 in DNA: TGTGCCTGGAGTCCCGGGACAGGGGGCCACGAGCAGTACTTC.

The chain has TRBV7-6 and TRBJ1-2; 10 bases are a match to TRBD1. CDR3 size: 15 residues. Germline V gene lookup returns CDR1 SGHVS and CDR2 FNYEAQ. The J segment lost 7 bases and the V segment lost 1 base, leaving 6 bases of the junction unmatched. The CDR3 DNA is TGTGCCAGCAGCTTAGGACAGGGGGCCGCAGGTGGCTACACCTTC. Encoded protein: CASSLGQGAAGGYTF.

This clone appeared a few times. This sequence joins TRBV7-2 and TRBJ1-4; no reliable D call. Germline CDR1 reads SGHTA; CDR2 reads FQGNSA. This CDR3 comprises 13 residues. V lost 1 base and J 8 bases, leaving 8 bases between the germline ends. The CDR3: CASSLVAGEKLFF. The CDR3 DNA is TGTGCCAGCAGCTTAGTGGCGGGGGAAAAACTGTTTTTT.

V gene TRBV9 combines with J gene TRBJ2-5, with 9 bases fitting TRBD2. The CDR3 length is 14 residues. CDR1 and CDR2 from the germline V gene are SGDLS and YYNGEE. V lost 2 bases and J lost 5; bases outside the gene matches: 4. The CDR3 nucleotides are TGTGCCAGCAGCGTTCTAGCGGGGTCGGAGACCCAGTACTTC. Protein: CASSVLAGSETQYF. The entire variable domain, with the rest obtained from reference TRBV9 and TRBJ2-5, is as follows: DSGVTQTPKHLITATGQRVTLRCSPRSGDLSVYWYQQSLDQGLQFLIQYYNGEERAKGNILERFSAQQFPDLHSELNLSSLELGDSALYFCASSVLAGSETQYFGPGTRLLVL.

CDR3 sequence reads: CASSYKTGANSPLHF. CDR3 nucleotides: TGTGCCAGCAGCTACAAGACAGGGGCCAATTCACCCCTCCACTTT. V usage is TRBV5-6 and J usage is TRBJ1-6; 8 nucleotides match TRBD1. CDR1 SGHDT and CDR2 YYEEEE come from the germline V gene. The CDR3 runs 15 residues. Trimming removed 3 bases from V and 7 bases from J; junction bases left unmatched: 6.

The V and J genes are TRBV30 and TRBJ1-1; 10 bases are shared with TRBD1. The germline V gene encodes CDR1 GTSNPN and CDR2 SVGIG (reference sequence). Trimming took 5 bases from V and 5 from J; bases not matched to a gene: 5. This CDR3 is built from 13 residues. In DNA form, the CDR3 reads TGTGCCTGGGGGACAGGGGAAGAAACTGAAGCTTTCTTT. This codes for CAWGTGEETEAFF.

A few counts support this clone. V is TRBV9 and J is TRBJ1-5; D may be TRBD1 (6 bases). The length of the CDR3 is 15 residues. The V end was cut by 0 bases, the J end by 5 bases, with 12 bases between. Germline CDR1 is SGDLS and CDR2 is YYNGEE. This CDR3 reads CASSVGGRRDQPQHF. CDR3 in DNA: TGTGCCAGCAGCGTAGGGGGGCGTAGGGATCAGCCCCAGCATTTT.

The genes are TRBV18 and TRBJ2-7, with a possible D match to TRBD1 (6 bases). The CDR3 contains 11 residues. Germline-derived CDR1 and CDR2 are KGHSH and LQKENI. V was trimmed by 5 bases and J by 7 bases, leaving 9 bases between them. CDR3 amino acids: CASSGQWEQYF. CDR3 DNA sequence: TGTGCCAGCTCAGGACAGTGGGAGCAGTACTTC.

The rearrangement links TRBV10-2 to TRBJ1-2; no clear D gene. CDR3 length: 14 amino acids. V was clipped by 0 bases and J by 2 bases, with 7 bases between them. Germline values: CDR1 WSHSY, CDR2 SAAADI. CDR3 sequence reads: CASSESQVNYGYTF. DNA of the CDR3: TGCGCCAGCAGTGAGTCCCAGGTGAACTATGGCTACACCTTC.

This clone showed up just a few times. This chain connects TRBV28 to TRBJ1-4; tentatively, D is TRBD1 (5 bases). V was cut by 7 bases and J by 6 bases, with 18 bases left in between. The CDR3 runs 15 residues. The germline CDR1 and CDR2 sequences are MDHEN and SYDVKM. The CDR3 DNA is TGTGCCAGCACCATTGGAGGGGCGAATGATGAAAAACTGTTTTTT. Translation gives CASTIGGANDEKLFF. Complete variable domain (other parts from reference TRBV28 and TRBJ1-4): DVKVTQSSRYLVKRTGEKVFLECVQDMDHENMFWYRQDPGLGLRLIYFSYDVKMKEKGDIPEGYSVSREKKERFSLILESASTNQTSMYLCASTIGGANDEKLFFGSGTQLSVL.

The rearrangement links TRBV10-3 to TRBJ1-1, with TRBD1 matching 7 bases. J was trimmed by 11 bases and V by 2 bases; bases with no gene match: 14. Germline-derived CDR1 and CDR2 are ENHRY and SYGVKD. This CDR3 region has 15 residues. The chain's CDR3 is CAISERLSGAQGAFF. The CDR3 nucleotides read TGTGCCATCAGTGAGCGGCTGAGTGGGGCACAGGGGGCTTTCTTT.

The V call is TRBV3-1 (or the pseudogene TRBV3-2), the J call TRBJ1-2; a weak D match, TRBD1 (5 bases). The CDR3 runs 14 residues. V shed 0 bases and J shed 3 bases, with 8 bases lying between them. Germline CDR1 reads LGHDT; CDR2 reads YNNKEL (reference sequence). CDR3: CASSQDWGDYGYTF. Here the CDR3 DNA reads TGTGCCAGCAGCCAAGACTGGGGCGACTATGGCTACACCTTC.

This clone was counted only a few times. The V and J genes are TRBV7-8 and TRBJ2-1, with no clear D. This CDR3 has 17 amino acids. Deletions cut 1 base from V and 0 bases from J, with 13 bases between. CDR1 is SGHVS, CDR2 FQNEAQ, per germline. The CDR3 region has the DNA TGTGCCAGCAGCTTAGATGGGTGGCAGGTCTCCTACAATGAGCAGTTCTTC. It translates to CASSLDGWQVSYNEQFF.

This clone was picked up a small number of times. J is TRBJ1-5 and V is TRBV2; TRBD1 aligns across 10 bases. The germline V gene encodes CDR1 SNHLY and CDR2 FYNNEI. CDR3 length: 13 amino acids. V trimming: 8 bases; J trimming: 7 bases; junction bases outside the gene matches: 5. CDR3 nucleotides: TGTGCCAGCCATGGGACAGGGGAACAGCCCCAGCATTTT. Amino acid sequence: CASHGTGEQPQHF.

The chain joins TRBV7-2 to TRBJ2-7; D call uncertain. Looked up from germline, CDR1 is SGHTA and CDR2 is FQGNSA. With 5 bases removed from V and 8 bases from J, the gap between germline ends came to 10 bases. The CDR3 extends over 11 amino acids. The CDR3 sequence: CASSQMIQQYF. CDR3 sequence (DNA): TGTGCCAGCAGCCAGATGATCCAGCAGTACTTC.

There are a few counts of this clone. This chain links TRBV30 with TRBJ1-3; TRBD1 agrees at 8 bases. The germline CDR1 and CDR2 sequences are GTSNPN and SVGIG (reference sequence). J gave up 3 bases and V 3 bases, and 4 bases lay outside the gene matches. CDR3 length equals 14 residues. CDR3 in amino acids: CAWSTGGSGNTIYF. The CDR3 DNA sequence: TGTGCCTGGAGCACAGGGGGGAGTGGAAACACCATATATTTT.

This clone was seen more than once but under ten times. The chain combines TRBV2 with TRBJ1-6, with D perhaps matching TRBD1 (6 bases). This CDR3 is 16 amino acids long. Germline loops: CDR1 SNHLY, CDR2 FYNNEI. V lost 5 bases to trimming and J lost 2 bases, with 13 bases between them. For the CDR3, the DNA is TGTGCCAGCAGTACTCAGGGGCAACCCTATAATTCACCCCTCCACTTT. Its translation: CASSTQGQPYNSPLHF. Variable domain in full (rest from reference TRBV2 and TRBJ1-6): EPEVTQTPSHQVTQMGQEVILRCVPISNHLYFYWYRQILGQKVEFLVSFYNNEISEKSEIFDDQFSVERPDGSNFTLKIRSTKLEDSAMYFCASSTQGQPYNSPLHFGNGTRLTVT.

DNA of the CDR3: TGTGCCAGTATTTCTGGACAGGGAACAGGCTATGGCTACACCTTC. This encodes CASISGQGTGYGYTF. The chain is built from TRBV19 and TRBJ1-2; the match to TRBD1 covers 8 bases. The V segment lost 7 bases and the J segment 4 bases; nucleotides outside the gene matches: 11. The length of the CDR3 is 15 residues. From germline, CDR1 is LNHDA and CDR2 SQIVND (reference sequence).

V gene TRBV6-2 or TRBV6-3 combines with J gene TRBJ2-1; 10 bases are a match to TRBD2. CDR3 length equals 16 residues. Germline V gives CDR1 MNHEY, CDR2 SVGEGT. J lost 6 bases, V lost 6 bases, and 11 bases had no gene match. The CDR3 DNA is TGTGCCAGCAGCCCTCCCACTAGCGGGGTCGTCAATGAGCAGTTCTTC. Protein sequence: CASSPPTSGVVNEQFF.

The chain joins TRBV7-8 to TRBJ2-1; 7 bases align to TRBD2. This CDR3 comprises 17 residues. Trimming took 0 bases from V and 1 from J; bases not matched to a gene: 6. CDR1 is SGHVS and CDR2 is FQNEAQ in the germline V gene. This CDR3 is CASSLASSGASYNEQFF. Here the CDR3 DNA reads TGTGCCAGCAGCTTAGCCTCCAGCGGGGCTTCCTACAATGAGCAGTTCTTC.

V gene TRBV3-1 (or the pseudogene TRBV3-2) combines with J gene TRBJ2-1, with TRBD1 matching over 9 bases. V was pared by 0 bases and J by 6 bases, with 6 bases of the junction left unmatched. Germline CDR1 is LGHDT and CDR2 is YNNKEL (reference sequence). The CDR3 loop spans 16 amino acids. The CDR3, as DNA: TGTGCCAGCAGCCAAGATCTGGGACAGGGTGGCAATGAGCAGTTCTTC. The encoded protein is CASSQDLGQGGNEQFF.